The 5 T cell receptor beta chains in this list originate from one sample, sequenced in a study of siplizumab effects on memory and regulatory T cells. Some clones are missing from TCRdb's copy, which holds only in-frame ones; the method was immunoSEQ multiplex PCR. The table includes fewer than 120,000 clones, over 85% detected once. Sequencing was performed on CD4+ T cells sorted from blood. Receptors were obtained from a human donor in good health.

The genes are TRBV2 and TRBJ1-1; TRBD1 agrees at 9 bases. This CDR3 is built from 13 residues. Per the germline V gene, CDR1 is SNHLY and CDR2 is FYNNEI. Trimming took 4 bases from V and 5 from J; bases not matched to a gene: 2. The DNA for the CDR3 is TGTGCCAGCAGTGGAGGACAGGGGACTGAAGCTTTCTTT. Translation gives CASSGGQGTEAFF.

The chain links TRBV6-1 to TRBJ1-5; D remains ambiguous. The CDR3 is 15 amino acids. The V and J ends lost 2 bases and 6 bases respectively, with 14 bases between them. The germline CDR1 and CDR2 sequences are MNHNS and SASEGT. Written as DNA, the CDR3 is TGTGCCAGCAGTGAAACGTTTGCCCCTGGTCAGCCCCAGCATTTT. Encoded protein: CASSETFAPGQPQHF.

This sequence joins TRBV30 and TRBJ2-1; D remains ambiguous. The V end was cut by 2 bases, the J end by 0 bases, with 5 bases between. This CDR3 is 13 amino acids long. Per germline, CDR1 GTSNPN and CDR2 SVGIG (reference sequence). The CDR3 loop is CAWSRASYNEQFF. The CDR3, as DNA: TGTGCCTGGAGTCGCGCCTCCTACAATGAGCAGTTCTTC.

The chain employs TRBV15 and TRBJ2-5; tentatively, D is TRBD1 or TRBD2 (5 bases each). Trimming removed 6 bases at V and 7 bases at J, with 18 bases between. CDR1 and CDR2 from the germline V gene are LNHNV and YYDKDF (reference sequence). CDR3 size: 14 residues. CDR3 bases: TGTGCCACCAGGGCCCCTCGCCGGGGCGTGACCCAGTACTTC. Translating gives CATRAPRRGVTQYF.

V gene TRBV15 combines with J gene TRBJ1-5; D gene ambiguous. Trimming shortened V by 6 bases and J by 3 bases, and 12 bases separated the two germline ends. Germline loops: CDR1 LNHNV, CDR2 YYDKDF (reference sequence). This CDR3 spans 14 amino acids. The CDR3 nucleotides read TGTGCCACCAGTACGACGGGGAACAATCAGCCCCAGCATTTT. As protein: CATSTTGNNQPQHF. Variable domain in full (rest from reference TRBV15 and TRBJ1-5): DAMVIQNPRYQVTQFGKPVTLSCSQTLNHNVMYWYQQKSSQAPKLLFHYYDKDFNNEADTPDNFQSRRPNTSFCFLDIRSPGLGDTAMYLCATSTTGNNQPQHFGDGTRLSIL.